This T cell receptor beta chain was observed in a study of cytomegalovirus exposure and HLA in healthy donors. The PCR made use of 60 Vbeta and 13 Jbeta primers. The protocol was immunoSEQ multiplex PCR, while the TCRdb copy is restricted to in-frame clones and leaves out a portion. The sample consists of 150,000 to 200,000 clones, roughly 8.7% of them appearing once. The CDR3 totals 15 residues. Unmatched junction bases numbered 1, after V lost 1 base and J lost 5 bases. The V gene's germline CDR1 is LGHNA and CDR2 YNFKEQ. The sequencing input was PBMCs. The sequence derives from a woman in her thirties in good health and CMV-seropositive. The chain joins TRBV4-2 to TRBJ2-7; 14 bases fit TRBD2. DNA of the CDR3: TGTGCCAGCAGCCAAGGGACTAGCGGGAGGCACGAGCAGTACTTC. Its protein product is CASSQGTSGRHEQYF.